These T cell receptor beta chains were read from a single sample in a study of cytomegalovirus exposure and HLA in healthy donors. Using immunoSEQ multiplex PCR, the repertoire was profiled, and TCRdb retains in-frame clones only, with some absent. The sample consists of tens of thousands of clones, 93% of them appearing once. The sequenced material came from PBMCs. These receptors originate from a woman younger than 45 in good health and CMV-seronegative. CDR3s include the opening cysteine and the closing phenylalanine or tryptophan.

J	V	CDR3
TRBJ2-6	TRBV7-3	CASSLVTGPGANVLTF
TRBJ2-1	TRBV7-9	CASSPLDRTGDNEQFF
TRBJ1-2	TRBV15	CATSRDKTGGSVGYTF
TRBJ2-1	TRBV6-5	CASSYRGQGVNEQFF
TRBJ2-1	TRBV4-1	CASSQGLAGASSYNEQFF
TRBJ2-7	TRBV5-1	CASSPRTSGSHDEQYF
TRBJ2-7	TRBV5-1	CASSPGQFYEQYF
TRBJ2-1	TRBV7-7	CASSELQGTEQFF
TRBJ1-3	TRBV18	CASSPEQGLAGNTIYF
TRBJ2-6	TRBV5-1	CASSLGSSGANVLTF
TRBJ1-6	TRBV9	CASSAKLTGTSPLHF
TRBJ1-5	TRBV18	CASSPDRVNQPQHF
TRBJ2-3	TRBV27	CASSFRLAGGRSSDTQYF
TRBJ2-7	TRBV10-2	CASRAGTAYEQYF
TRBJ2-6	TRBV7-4	CASSGKTGAYSGANVLTF
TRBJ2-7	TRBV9	CASSVDSASYEQYF
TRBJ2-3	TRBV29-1	CSVGLLVGDTQYF
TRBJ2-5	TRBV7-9	CASSLGSSGRAETQYF
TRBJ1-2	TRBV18	CASSPLIYGYTF
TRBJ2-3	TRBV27	CASSLLRSSGSTDTQYF
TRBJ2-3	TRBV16	CASSDRDRWTDTQYF
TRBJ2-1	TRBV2	CASRYRVLNEQFF
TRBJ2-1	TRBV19	CASAKRLAGLGYEQFF
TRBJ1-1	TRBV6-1	CASSVTDTNTEAFF
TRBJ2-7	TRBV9	CASSVGPSVSRRAYEQYF
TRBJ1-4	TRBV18	CASSRGEKLFF
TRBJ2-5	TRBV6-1	CASSGQGVGETQYF
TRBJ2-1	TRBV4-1	CASTLQGDRAGEQFF
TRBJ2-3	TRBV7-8	CASSLSASGRTDTQYF
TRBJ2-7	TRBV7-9	CASSLLTGERYEQYF
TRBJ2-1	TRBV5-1	CASSQDRGASYNEQFF
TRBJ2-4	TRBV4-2	CASSQVGQGGKNIQYF
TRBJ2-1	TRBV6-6	CASRSGTSGIDEQFF
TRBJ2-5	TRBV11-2	CASSLAHRVQETQYF
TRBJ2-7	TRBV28	CASTPGTRIYEQYF
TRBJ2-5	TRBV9	CASSVRGDVETQYF
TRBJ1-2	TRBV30	CACPKPPENYGYTF
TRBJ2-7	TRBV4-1	CASSQEGASYEQYF
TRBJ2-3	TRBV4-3	CASSQDGRGMTDTQYF
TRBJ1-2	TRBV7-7	CASSLPGGTYGYTF
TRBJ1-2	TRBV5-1	CASSLRQDNYGYTF
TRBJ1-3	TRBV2	CASSDSGNSGNTIYF
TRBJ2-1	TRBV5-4	CASSPKSSYNEQFF
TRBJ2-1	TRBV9	CASSGGLAGVGEQFF
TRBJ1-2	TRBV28	CASSLIPSTGYTF
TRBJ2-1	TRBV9	CASSVSGLAGINEQFF
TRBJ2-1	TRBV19	CASTLAGGDYNEQFF
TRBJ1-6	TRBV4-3	CASSQESAKDSVLYSYNSPLHF
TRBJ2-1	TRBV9	CASSVGGGHPREQFF
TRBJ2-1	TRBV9	CASSVLGFQGNEQFF
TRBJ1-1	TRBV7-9	CASRPDRANEAFF
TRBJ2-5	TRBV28	CASSYPGQGVVRETQYF
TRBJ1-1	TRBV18	CASSPPGQGEAFF